This is a list of T cell receptor beta chains from one sample in a study of cytomegalovirus exposure and HLA in healthy donors. TCRdb keeps only in-frame clones here, not all; method: immunoSEQ multiplex PCR. The sample shows approximately 170,000 clones, about 90% of them seen only once. The specimen sequenced was PBMCs. Every receptor here comes from a woman between 18 and 29 years old in good health and CMV-seropositive. Each CDR3 is given with its conserved first and last residue. D genes are given only for firm matches. Clone size is given for some rows only: seen once, a few or many times, or a class if the clone is expanded.

d_call	v_call	cdr3_length	clone_size	j_call	cdr3_aa	cdr3_nt
TRBD1	TRBV9	14	NA	TRBJ2-7	CASSVGTGTYEQYF	TGTGCCAGCAGCGTAGGGACAGGGACCTACGAGCAGTACTTC
NA	TRBV27	18	NA	TRBJ2-2	CASSLRGGGARNTGELFF	TGTGCCAGCAGTTTAAGGGGGGGAGGGGCCCGGAACACCGGGGAGCTGTTTTTT
NA	TRBV27	13	NA	TRBJ2-7	CASHQVEGGEQYF	TGTGCCAGCCACCAAGTTGAGGGGGGGGAGCAGTACTTC
TRBD1	TRBV18	13	NA	TRBJ2-3	CASSQTGVDTQYF	TGTGCCAGCTCACAGACAGGGGTAGATACGCAGTATTTT
NA	TRBV4-2	14	NA	TRBJ1-2	CASSLTGGRSGYTF	TGTGCCAGCAGCCTCACCGGCGGCCGTAGTGGCTACACCTTC
TRBD1	TRBV2	14	NA	TRBJ2-3	CASKHRGQSDTQYF	TGTGCCAGCAAACACAGGGGGCAGTCAGATACGCAGTATTTT
NA	TRBV25-1	15	NA	TRBJ1-6	CASSWGGPYNSPLHF	TGTGCCAGCAGTTGGGGGGGCCCCTATAATTCACCCCTCCACTTT
NA	TRBV5-4	16	NA	TRBJ2-3	CASSNHGLSFGDTQYF	TGTGCCAGCAGCAACCACGGACTCTCATTCGGTGATACGCAGTATTTT
TRBD2	TRBV28	16	NA	TRBJ2-2	CASSFVAGGNTGELFF	TGTGCCAGCAGTTTTGTAGCGGGAGGGAACACCGGGGAGCTGTTTTTT
NA	TRBV28	13	NA	TRBJ2-1	CASRTDWASEQFF	TGTGCCAGCAGGACGGACTGGGCAAGTGAGCAGTTCTTC
NA	TRBV6-1	16	NA	TRBJ2-3	CASSVRLAPSTDTQYF	TGTGCCAGCAGTGTAAGGCTAGCGCCTAGCACAGATACGCAGTATTTT
NA	TRBV19	13	NA	TRBJ2-5	CASSITGVKTQYF	TGTGCCAGTAGTATCACGGGGGTAAAGACCCAGTACTTC
NA	TRBV7-2	14	NA	TRBJ1-4	CASSTDSPPEKLFF	TGTGCCAGCAGCACGGACAGCCCACCCGAAAAACTGTTTTTT
TRBD1	TRBV5-1	15	NA	TRBJ2-7	CASSPRQGDLYEQYF	TGCGCCAGCAGCCCGAGACAGGGGGACCTCTACGAGCAGTACTTC
NA	TRBV21-1	16	NA	TRBJ2-7	CASSIPSGGRSSEQYF	TGTGCCAGCAGCATCCCCAGTGGCGGGAGGAGTTCGGAGCAGTACTTC
NA	TRBV30	14	NA	TRBJ2-7	CAWSLAGSSYEQYF	TGTGCCTGGAGCCTCGCGGGGAGCTCCTACGAGCAGTACTTC
NA	TRBV14	13	NA	TRBJ1-2	CASSQAANYGYTF	TGTGCCAGCAGCCAAGCAGCTAACTATGGCTACACCTTC
NA	TRBV5-1	14	NA	TRBJ1-1	CASSFSGDGTEAFF	TGCGCCAGCAGCTTTTCAGGGGACGGCACTGAAGCTTTCTTT
TRBD2	TRBV9	16	NA	TRBJ2-1	CASSPSAGGIADEQFF	TGTGCCAGCAGCCCCTCTGCGGGGGGAATAGCAGATGAGCAGTTCTTC
TRBD2	TRBV9	15	once	TRBJ2-1	CASSAGLAGDNEQFF	TGTGCCAGCAGTGCGGGACTAGCGGGGGACAATGAGCAGTTCTTC
TRBD2	TRBV6-4	15	NA	TRBJ2-1	CASSELAGSYNEQFF	TGTGCCAGCAGTGAACTAGCGGGCTCCTACAATGAGCAGTTCTTC
NA	TRBV28	11	NA	TRBJ2-1	CASMSGNEQFF	TGTGCCAGCATGTCCGGGAATGAGCAGTTCTTC
TRBD1	TRBV4-1	18	NA	TRBJ2-7	CASSQDPGGQGGSYEQYF	TGCGCCAGCAGCCAAGATCCTGGGGGACAGGGCGGCTCCTACGAGCAGTACTTC
NA	TRBV5-6	15	NA	TRBJ2-4	CASSLQVPAKNIQYF	TGTGCCAGCAGCTTGCAGGTGCCAGCCAAAAACATTCAGTACTTC
NA	TRBV6-5	15	NA	TRBJ2-7	CASSYSAGGSYEQYF	TGTGCCAGCAGTTACTCGGCAGGAGGCTCCTACGAGCAGTACTTC
NA	TRBV15	15	once	TRBJ2-7	CATSSGRGPTYEQYF	TGTGCCACCAGCAGTGGGCGGGGGCCAACCTACGAGCAGTACTTC
TRBD1	TRBV19	14	NA	TRBJ2-7	CASSIGGGADEQYF	TGTGCCAGTAGTATAGGAGGGGGCGCAGACGAGCAGTACTTC
TRBD1	TRBV7-9	15	once	TRBJ2-7	CASRGTGESNHEQYF	TGTGCCAGCAGGGGGACAGGGGAAAGCAACCACGAGCAGTACTTC
NA	TRBV9	16	NA	TRBJ2-7	CASSVDGGAFSYEQYF	TGTGCCAGCAGCGTAGATGGCGGGGCCTTCTCCTACGAGCAGTACTTC
TRBD1	TRBV5-6	19	NA	TRBJ1-5	CASSSEFDRGRMSNQPQHF	TGTGCCAGCAGCTCTGAGTTCGACAGGGGGCGGATGAGCAATCAGCCCCAGCATTTT
NA	TRBV29-1	13	NA	TRBJ2-1	CSASRTAYNEQFF	TGCAGCGCGTCCCGGACAGCATACAATGAGCAGTTCTTC
TRBD2	TRBV4-3	17	NA	TRBJ2-3	CASSQDLAASSTDTQYF	TGCGCCAGCAGCCAAGACCTAGCGGCTTCTAGCACAGATACGCAGTATTTT
TRBD1	TRBV14	16	NA	TRBJ1-2	CASSQVTGGSPPGYTF	TGTGCCAGCAGCCAAGTGACAGGGGGCTCTCCCCCTGGCTACACCTTC
NA	TRBV7-3	16	NA	TRBJ2-6	CASSLGPGSGANVLTF	TGTGCCAGCAGCTTAGGTCCAGGGTCTGGGGCCAACGTCCTGACTTTC
NA	TRBV9	14	NA	TRBJ1-5	CASSVGAGNQPQHF	TGTGCCAGCAGCGTAGGGGCAGGGAATCAGCCCCAGCATTTT
NA	TRBV27	15	once	TRBJ2-1	CASSHGPGTQNEQFF	TGTGCCAGCAGCCACGGCCCCGGGACTCAGAATGAGCAGTTCTTC
TRBD2	TRBV5-1	15	NA	TRBJ2-3	CASSGLAGGWDTQYF	TGCGCCAGCAGCGGATTAGCGGGGGGTTGGGATACGCAGTATTTT
TRBD1	TRBV15	16	once	TRBJ2-1	CATSTQGRGRTNEQFF	TGTGCCACCAGCACCCAGGGCAGGGGGCGCACCAATGAGCAGTTCTTC
TRBD1	TRBV29-1	13	NA	TRBJ1-5	CSVGQGVNQPQHF	TGCAGCGTTGGACAGGGGGTCAATCAGCCCCAGCATTTT
TRBD1	TRBV19	17	NA	TRBJ2-6	CASSYRGPSSGANVLTF	TGTGCCAGTAGCTACAGGGGACCTAGCTCTGGGGCCAACGTCCTGACTTTC
TRBD1	TRBV6-8	15	NA	TRBJ1-6	CASRGGGTGGSPLHF	TGTGCCAGCAGAGGAGGGGGGACAGGGGGTTCACCCCTCCACTTT
TRBD1	TRBV15	16	few	TRBJ2-7	CATSRDWGQGAEEQYF	TGTGCCACCAGCAGAGATTGGGGACAGGGGGCGGAAGAGCAGTACTTC
TRBD2	TRBV5-4	17	NA	TRBJ2-5	CASSLGLAGTIQETQYF	TGTGCCAGCAGCTTGGGGCTAGCGGGGACGATACAGGAGACCCAGTACTTC
NA	TRBV2	15	NA	TRBJ1-3	CASGRAGSTGNTIYF	TGTGCCAGCGGGAGGGCCGGATCGACTGGAAACACCATATATTTT
TRBD2	TRBV6-4	18	NA	TRBJ2-3	CASSDGVAGGPLTDTQYF	TGTGCCAGCAGTGACGGGGTAGCGGGAGGGCCTCTTACAGATACGCAGTATTTT
TRBD1	TRBV6-1	17	NA	TRBJ1-3	CASSDRTGALSGNTIYF	TGTGCCAGCAGTGACCGGACAGGCGCCCTCTCTGGAAACACCATATATTTT
TRBD2	TRBV6-1	15	NA	TRBJ2-3	CASVWASGGTDTQYF	TGTGCCAGCGTTTGGGCTAGCGGGGGTACAGATACGCAGTATTTT
TRBD1	TRBV13	15	NA	TRBJ1-1	CASSLEGAPNTEAFF	TGTGCCAGCAGCTTAGAGGGGGCCCCGAACACTGAAGCTTTCTTT
TRBD2	TRBV7-2	15	NA	TRBJ2-1	CASSLAGGPYNEQFF	TGTGCCAGCAGCTTGGCGGGAGGGCCCTACAATGAGCAGTTCTTC
NA	TRBV5-1	13	NA	TRBJ1-1	CASSLGGNTEAFF	TGCGCCAGCAGCTTGGGAGGGAACACTGAAGCTTTCTTT
TRBD2	TRBV2	13	NA	TRBJ2-5	CASQTSGGETQYF	TGTGCCAGTCAGACTAGCGGCGGAGAGACCCAGTACTTC
NA	TRBV7-9	11	once	TRBJ1-4	CASSLREKLFF	TGTGCCAGCAGCTTGAGAGAAAAACTGTTTTTT
TRBD2	TRBV4-3	17	once	TRBJ2-7	CASSQARIAGSLNEQYF	TGCGCCAGCAGCCAAGCGAGAATAGCGGGAAGCCTGAACGAGCAGTACTTC
NA	TRBV7-6	14	NA	TRBJ2-3	CASSLQNQRAGQYF	TGTGCCAGCAGCTTGCAGAATCAGCGGGCCGGACAATATTTT